This TCR beta chain was found in a study of blood T cell repertoires in COVID-19. At the level of the study: Researchers got acute and convalescent COVID-19 samples from the United States, Italy and Spain. T cells, B-cell-depleted T cells, or PBMCs provided the cDNA or gDNA that served as material.

Trimming took 9 bases from V and 0 from J, leaving 8 bases between them. The germline gives CDR1 LNHDA, CDR2 SQIVND (reference sequence). The length of the CDR3 is 13 residues. Profiled with immunoSEQ multiplex PCR; TCRdb holds only in-frame clones, not every one. Here the sample spans more than 40,000 clones, about 87% being singletons. Sequencing input: peripheral blood. V gene TRBV19 combines with J gene TRBJ1-4, with TRBD1 as a possible D gene (6 bases). The sequence came from a human donor in a cohort sampled during active COVID-19. CDR3 sequence reads: CASGQTTNEKLFF. The DNA of the CDR3 is TGTGCCAGCGGACAGACAACTAATGAAAAACTGTTTTTT.